This note documents a single T cell receptor beta chain sequence. What it binds is not known. CDR3 length equals 16 residues. CDR1 is SGHAT and CDR2 is FQNNGV in the germline V gene. The V gene end was trimmed by 4 bases and the J gene end by 5 bases; junction bases not matched to a gene: 11. This sample is drawn from a study of Ad26.COV2.S vaccination and SARS-CoV-2 variants. Turning to the study itself: A participant enrolled in the COV1001 Ad26.COV2.S trial arm provided the sample. General study results and limits: Substantial breadth was reportedly displayed by spike-specific CD8+ and CD4+ T cell responses after vaccination. Similar non-spike TCR breadth was observed in recipients of vaccine and of placebo.

Treatment denoted: 19 received Ad26.COV2.S at low or high dose, single or two shots; about five received placebo; per-sample allocation not given. Each sample was drawn 63 days after the first injection (of vaccine or placebo). Donation was by an adult aged 18-55 years who was in Boston. Sequencing used immunoSEQ multiplex PCR; TCRdb keeps in-frame clones, though not all of them. The table lists 300,000 to 350,000 clones, roughly 90% of them singletons, with approximately 5% in the top ten. This sample comprised peripheral blood, obtained in a trial of Ad26.COV2.S vaccine versus placebo. The rearrangement links TRBV11-2 to TRBJ2-5; 9 bases are shared with TRBD1. This TCR derives from a person aged 18-60 years who received the Ad26.COV2.S COVID-19 vaccine or a placebo. The CDR3 region has the DNA TGTGCCAGCAGCTCGACCGGGACAGGGAAGGAGGAGACCCAGTACTTC. Translation gives CASSSTGTGKEETQYF.